The 12 T cell receptor beta chains reported below all come from one sample, sequenced in a study of PD-1 blockade in mismatch repair-deficient tumors. Profiling relied on immunoSEQ multiplex PCR, and the TCRdb table lists in-frame clones only, not all of them. This sample carries about 67,000 clones, approximately 78% of them seen once, and the ten largest clones take 5% to 6.5%. This material consisted of peripheral blood, taken 2 weeks after starting pembrolizumab. The origin of the receptors is an adult with mismatch repair-deficient cancer.

The chain combines TRBV18 with TRBJ2-7; the match to TRBD2 covers 10 bases. This CDR3 has 15 amino acids. Germline CDR1 is KGHSH and CDR2 is LQKENI. Unmatched junction bases numbered 8, after V lost 2 bases and J lost 7 bases. The CDR3 coding sequence is TGTGCCAGCTCACCAGGGCTAGCGGGAGTGCAAGAGCAGTACTTC. This gives the protein CASSPGLAGVQEQYF.

This chain connects TRBV13 to TRBJ2-5; 11 nucleotides align to TRBD1. The junction had 7 bases not matched to a gene; V was cut back by 5 bases and J by 5 bases. Germline V gives CDR1 PRHDT, CDR2 FYEKMQ (reference sequence). This CDR3 spans 15 amino acids. For the CDR3, the DNA is TGTGCCAGCAGCGCCCGGACAGGGGGCTGGGAGACCCAGTACTTC. This gives the protein CASSARTGGWETQYF.

The chain has TRBV7-8 and TRBJ2-5; weak D call: TRBD2 (6 bases). This CDR3 has 12 residues. Trimming stripped 8 bases from V and 5 bases from J, with 12 bases between. Germline V CDR1 and CDR2: SGHVS, FQNEAQ. This CDR3 is CASHRLAETQYF. CDR3 coding DNA: TGTGCCAGCCATAGGCTAGCGGAGACCCAGTACTTC.

A few counts support this clone. The genes are TRBV5-4 and TRBJ2-7, with 7 bases identical to TRBD1. CDR1 is SGHNT, CDR2 YYREEE, per germline (reference sequence). With V trimmed by 1 base and J by 4 bases, 2 bases remained unmatched. The length of the CDR3 is 13 residues. CDR3: CASSLTGAYEQYF. As DNA, the CDR3 is TGTGCCAGCAGCTTGACAGGGGCGTACGAGCAGTACTTC.

The chain recombines TRBV27 with TRBJ1-2; no reliable D call. Trimming shortened V by 6 bases and J by 3 bases, and 11 bases separated the two germline ends. Germline assignment: CDR1 MNHEY and CDR2 SMNVEV (reference sequence). CDR3 length equals 13 residues. This CDR3 is CASRGVAYYGYTF. In nucleotides, the CDR3 is TGTGCCAGCAGAGGAGTTGCATACTATGGCTACACCTTC.

The V and J genes are TRBV5-1 and TRBJ1-3; 7 bases align to TRBD1. The CDR3 is 17 amino acids. Trimming at V came to 3 bases and at J to 1 base, leaving 10 bases not matched to a gene. Germline V gives CDR1 SGHRS, CDR2 YFSETQ. CDR3 region: CASSSHRDSPSGNTIYF. The CDR3 coding sequence is TGCGCCAGCAGCTCACACCGGGACAGTCCATCTGGAAACACCATATATTTT.

This chain links TRBV19 with TRBJ1-2; 7 positions match TRBD1. This CDR3 is 14 amino acids long. V gave up 0 bases and J gave up 4 bases; unmatched junction bases: 2. Germline CDR1 reads LNHDA; CDR2 reads SQIVND (reference sequence). DNA for the CDR3: TGTGCCAGTAGTATAGACGACAGGGCCTATGGCTACACCTTC. This encodes CASSIDDRAYGYTF.

The chain is built from TRBV9 and TRBJ1-3; TRBD1 is a possible D gene (6 bases). Germline loops: CDR1 SGDLS, CDR2 YYNGEE. CDR3 size: 15 residues. V was cut by 3 bases and J by 4 bases, with 14 bases left in between. The CDR3 nucleotides read TGTGCCAGCAGCGAATTACAGGGAGGCGGAAACACCATATATTTT. Translating gives CASSELQGGGNTIYF.

This sequence joins TRBV2 and TRBJ2-3; D remains unclear. CDR1 and CDR2 from the germline V gene are SNHLY and FYNNEI. V was clipped by 5 bases and J by 1 base, with 13 bases between them. This CDR3 contains 15 residues. CDR3 amino acids: CASSSRAFGTDTQYF. CDR3 nucleotides: TGTGCCAGCAGTTCCCGGGCTTTCGGCACAGATACGCAGTATTTT.

The J gene is TRBJ1-1, the V gene TRBV28; D possibly corresponds to TRBD1 (5 bases). CDR1 is MDHEN and CDR2 is SYDVKM in the germline V gene. V lost 6 bases to trimming and J lost 4 bases, with 12 bases between them. The CDR3 has 13 residues. The CDR3, as DNA: TGTGCCAGCAGGAGCCCAGGGCCCACTGAAGCTTTCTTT. Translated, it gives CASRSPGPTEAFF.

The rearrangement uses TRBV30 and TRBJ1-3; 7 nucleotides align to TRBD1. The CDR3 covers 14 residues. The J segment lost 4 bases and the V segment lost 1 base, leaving 4 bases of the junction unmatched. The germline gives CDR1 GTSNPN, CDR2 SVGIG (reference sequence). This chain's CDR3 is CAWSGGTVGNTIYF. CDR3 coding DNA: TGTGCCTGGAGTGGAGGGACAGTAGGAAACACCATATATTTT.

This chain uses TRBV18 with TRBJ2-7; 8 positions agree with TRBD1. The CDR3 sequence is 15 residues long. Germline V CDR1 and CDR2: KGHSH, LQKENI. V trimming: 5 bases; J trimming: 4 bases; junction bases outside the gene matches: 10. The CDR3 DNA sequence: TGTGCCAGCTCAGTTACCGGGACAGGCCTGTACGAGCAGTACTTC. It is translated as CASSVTGTGLYEQYF.